The 11 T cell receptor beta chains below all came from one sample that was sequenced in a study of cytomegalovirus exposure and HLA in healthy donors. PCR was performed using 60 Vbeta and 13 Jbeta primers. Sequenced by immunoSEQ multiplex PCR; TCRdb stores in-frame clones only, minus some. The sample includes hundreds of thousands of clones, approximately 90% of them seen just once. Specimen: PBMCs. The receptors stem from a woman between 18 and 30 years old in good health and CMV-seronegative.

This chain uses TRBV6-5 with TRBJ1-2; D is possibly TRBD1 (6 bases). Germline V gene lookup returns CDR1 MNHEY and CDR2 SVGAGI. This CDR3 contains 13 residues. Trimming removed 6 bases at V and 4 bases at J, with 12 bases between. DNA of the CDR3: TGTGCCAGCAGGACAGGACTGACCTATGGCTACACCTTC. It specifies CASRTGLTYGYTF.

The CDR3 nucleotides are TGTGCCTGGAGTGTATCGTCCTTCGACGAGCAGTACTTC. This codes for CAWSVSSFDEQYF. The rearrangement uses TRBV30 and TRBJ2-7, with no clear D. The CDR3 length is 13 residues. CDR1 and CDR2 (germline): GTSNPN, SVGIG (reference sequence). V lost 0 bases to trimming and J lost 5 bases, with 11 bases between them.

This chain joins TRBV2 and TRBJ1-6; a possible D gene is TRBD1 (5 bases). CDR1 is SNHLY, CDR2 FYNNEI, per germline. The V end was cut by 10 bases, the J end by 11 bases, with 21 bases between. The CDR3 has 14 amino acids. CDR3 DNA sequence: TGTGCCACTTGTGAGACAGCCATACGACCACCCCTCCACTTT. It yields the protein CATCETAIRPPLHF.

The chain uses TRBV5-6 and TRBJ1-2; 10 positions agree with TRBD1. V dropped 5 bases and J dropped 4; count of bases not matched to a gene: 17. This CDR3 has 18 amino acids. The germline CDR1 and CDR2 sequences are SGHDT and YYEEEE. The CDR3 spells CASRKTRDRGYFSYGYTF. The CDR3 DNA follows: TGTGCCAGCAGGAAAACCCGGGACAGGGGATACTTTAGCTATGGCTACACCTTC.

This rearrangement joins TRBV18 to TRBJ2-1; a weak D match, TRBD2 (6 bases). Looked up from germline, CDR1 is KGHSH and CDR2 is LQKENI. The CDR3 extends over 17 amino acids. V was pared by 0 bases and J by 4 bases, with 16 bases between. This CDR3 is CASSPPLGSGEYNEQFF. The DNA of the CDR3 is TGTGCCAGCTCACCACCGTTAGGTAGCGGAGAATACAATGAGCAGTTCTTC.

This rearrangement joins TRBV19 to TRBJ1-3; 9 positions match TRBD1. Germline V CDR1 and CDR2: LNHDA, SQIVND (reference sequence). This CDR3 contains 14 residues. The V segment lost 8 bases and the J segment 4 bases; nucleotides outside the gene matches: 6. This chain's CDR3 is CASSEGTGGNTIYF. The CDR3 DNA reads TGTGCCAGTTCGGAAGGGACAGGGGGAAACACCATATATTTT.

Points on this clone: The same CDR3 is also encoded by other DNA sequences in this sample. The chain employs TRBV29-1 and TRBJ1-1; D not certain. Trimming removed 3 bases from V and 0 bases from J, with 8 bases in between. The CDR3 spans 13 residues. Germline V lookup: CDR1 SQVTM, CDR2 ANQGSEA. CDR3 in amino acids: CSVEGRMNTEAFF. In DNA form, the CDR3 reads TGCAGCGTTGAGGGCAGGATGAACACTGAAGCTTTCTTT.

The V call is TRBV18, the J call TRBJ2-7; 9 bases fit TRBD1. Germline loops: CDR1 KGHSH, CDR2 LQKENI. V was clipped by 6 bases and J by 7 bases; unmatched bases: 13. The CDR3 is 15 amino acids. CDR3 amino acids: CASSLGTGPLGEQYF. The CDR3 region has the DNA TGTGCCAGCTCTCTTGGGACAGGGCCCCTAGGGGAGCAGTACTTC.

The chain joins TRBV27 to TRBJ1-3, with D uncertain. The CDR3 loop spans 16 amino acids. Germline V gene data show CDR1 as MNHEY and CDR2 as SMNVEV (reference sequence). The V gene lost 2 bases and the J gene lost 4 bases, with 15 bases spanning the gap. CDR3 region: CASSLGGPGWGNTIYF. The CDR3 DNA is TGTGCCAGCAGTTTAGGAGGGCCCGGGTGGGGAAACACCATATATTTT.

The chain joins TRBV5-1 to TRBJ2-1; 7 bases are a match to TRBD1. Germline loops: CDR1 SGHRS, CDR2 YFSETQ. V trimming: 0 bases; J trimming: 5 bases; junction bases outside the gene matches: 8. The CDR3 consists of 16 residues. CDR3 loop: CASSLASGGPNNEQFF. CDR3 bases: TGCGCCAGCAGCTTGGCGTCAGGGGGTCCTAACAATGAGCAGTTCTTC.

The chain recombines TRBV6-6 with TRBJ2-3; D gene unclear. This CDR3 spans 14 amino acids. Trimming pared 4 bases from V and 2 bases from J, leaving 10 bases between. Germline CDR1 and CDR2: MNHNY and SVGAGI (reference sequence). CDR3 residues: CASSSTTDTDTQYF. The CDR3, as DNA: TGTGCCAGCAGTTCCACGACTGACACAGATACGCAGTATTTT.